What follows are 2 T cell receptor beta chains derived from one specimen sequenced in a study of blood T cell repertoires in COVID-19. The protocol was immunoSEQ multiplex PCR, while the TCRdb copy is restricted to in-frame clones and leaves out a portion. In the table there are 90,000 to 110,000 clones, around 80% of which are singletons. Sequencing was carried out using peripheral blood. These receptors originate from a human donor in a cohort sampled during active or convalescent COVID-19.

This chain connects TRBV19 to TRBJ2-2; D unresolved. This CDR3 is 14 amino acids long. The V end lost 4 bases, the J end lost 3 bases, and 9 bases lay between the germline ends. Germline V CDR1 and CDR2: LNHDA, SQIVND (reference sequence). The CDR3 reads CASSTAAYTGELFF. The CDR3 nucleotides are TGTGCCAGTAGTACGGCGGCGTACACCGGGGAGCTGTTTTTT.

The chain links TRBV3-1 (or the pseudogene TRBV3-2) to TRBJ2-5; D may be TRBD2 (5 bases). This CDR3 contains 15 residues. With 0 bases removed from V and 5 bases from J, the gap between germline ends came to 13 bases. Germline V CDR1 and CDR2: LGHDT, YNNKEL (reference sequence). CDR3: CASSQDRLAYETQYF. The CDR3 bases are TGTGCCAGCAGCCAAGATCGTCTAGCATATGAGACCCAGTACTTC.